This T cell receptor (beta chain) comes out of a study of blood T cell repertoires in COVID-19. The wider study: Sites in the United States, Italy and Spain provided acute and convalescent COVID-19 samples. In each case, the material was cDNA or gDNA derived from T cells, B-cell-depleted T cells, or PBMCs.

The assay was immunoSEQ multiplex PCR, and TCRdb's table has in-frame clones only and misses some. Among approximately 480,000 clones listed, roughly nine tenths were seen once. Trimming cost V 1 base and J 4 bases; bases outside gene matches: 1. The CDR3 runs to 15 residues. Per the germline V gene, CDR1 is MGHRA and CDR2 is YSYEKL. Sequencing was done on a sample of peripheral blood. The source is a young man with COVID-19, enrolled during active disease. The J gene is TRBJ2-1, the V gene TRBV4-1; TRBD2 agrees at 10 bases. CDR3: CASSQGTSGYNEQFF. The CDR3 DNA reads as TGCGCCAGCAGCCAAGGGACTAGCGGTTACAATGAGCAGTTCTTC.